This T cell receptor (beta chain) was observed in a study of spatial heterogeneity in lung cancer. Findings and caveats of the study: Relative to follow-up, resection was when ubiquitous expanded tumor TCRs appeared more in blood.

This clonotype occurred a few times. The antigen is undetermined. TCRdb itself ran the 5' RACE reads through MiXCR, one entry per CDR3 protein. The sample contains some 80,000 distinct CDR3 sequences, around 7.8% of which appear only once. The time point: sample taken at primary tumor resection. The length of the CDR3 is 14 residues. V shed 0 bases and J shed 5 bases, with 10 bases lying between them. The germline CDR1 and CDR2 sequences are SGHVS and FQNEAQ. The sequencing used PBMCs, collected at surgery. V is TRBV7-8 and J is TRBJ1-1; D remains unclear. The sequence was obtained from a male donor with early-stage non-small cell lung cancer. The CDR3 sequence: CASSLAAPRTEAFF. DNA of the CDR3: TGTGCCAGCAGCTTAGCGGCCCCACGGACTGAAGCTTTCTTT.